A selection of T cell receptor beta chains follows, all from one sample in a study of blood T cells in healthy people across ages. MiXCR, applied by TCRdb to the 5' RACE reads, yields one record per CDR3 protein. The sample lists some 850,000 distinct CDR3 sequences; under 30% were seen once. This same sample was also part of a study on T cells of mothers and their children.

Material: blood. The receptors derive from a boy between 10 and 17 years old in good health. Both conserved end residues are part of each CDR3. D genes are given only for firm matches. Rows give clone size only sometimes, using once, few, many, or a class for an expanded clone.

DNA: TGTGCCAGCAGTTACTCCCTCGGAAGGACCACAGATACGCAGTATTTT
CDR3: CASSYSLGRTTDTQYF
J: TRBJ2-3
size: few
length: 16
V: TRBV6-5
D: .

DNA: TGTGCCAGCAGTTTATTCCGAGGCTCCTATAATTCACCCCTCCACTTT
CDR3: CASSLFRGSYNSPLHF
J: TRBJ1-6
size: .
length: 16
V: TRBV27
D: .

DNA: TGTGCCAGCATGGGCCGACACTCTGGGGCCAACGTCCCGACTTTC
CDR3: CASMGRHSGANVPTF
J: TRBJ2-6
size: .
length: 15
V: TRBV6-1
D: .

DNA: TGCGCCAGCAGCTTCTTCAGGGTCCACGGAGAGACCCAGTACTTC
CDR3: CASSFFRVHGETQYF
J: TRBJ2-5
size: .
length: 15
V: TRBV5-1
D: .

DNA: TGTGCCAGCAGCCCTGCGGGACTCGCTAATGAAAAACTGTTTTTT
CDR3: CASSPAGLANEKLFF
J: TRBJ1-4
size: few
length: 15
V: TRBV7-9
D: .

DNA: TGTGCCAGCAGCCTAGCGGGCGGGAGAAACTCGCTTGAAGCTTTCTTT
CDR3: CASSLAGGRNSLEAFF
J: TRBJ1-1
size: few
length: 16
V: TRBV11-2
D: .

DNA: TGTGCCAGCAGACGATTCACTAGTTTCGAGAGGGATGAGCAGTTCTTC
CDR3: CASRRFTSFERDEQFF
J: TRBJ2-1
size: .
length: 16
V: TRBV6-2/TRBV6-3
D: .

DNA: TGCGCCAGCAGCTTGGGGGACAGGGGTAGCACAGATACGCAGTATTTT
CDR3: CASSLGDRGSTDTQYF
J: TRBJ2-3
size: .
length: 16
V: TRBV5-1
D: TRBD1

DNA: TGCAGTGCTAGAGATGTTGGGCTACGGAACACTGAAGCTTTCTTT
CDR3: CSARDVGLRNTEAFF
J: TRBJ1-1
size: few
length: 15
V: TRBV20-1
D: .

DNA: TGTGCCAGCAGCTTAGCTGCCACTCACGAGCAGTACTTC
CDR3: CASSLAATHEQYF
J: TRBJ2-7
size: few
length: 13
V: TRBV11-2
D: .

DNA: TGTGCCAGCAGTTTCCCAGGGGGAGGGTGGCAGCCCCAGCATTTT
CDR3: CASSFPGGGWQPQHF
J: TRBJ1-5
size: .
length: 15
V: TRBV28
D: TRBD1

DNA: TGCGCCAGCAGCTTGAGGTCGTCGACCAACGAGCAGTTCTTC
CDR3: CASSLRSSTNEQFF
J: TRBJ2-1
size: .
length: 14
V: TRBV5-1
D: .

DNA: TGTGCCATCAGTGAGTTTGGCGGGGGGGCCAATGAGCAGTTCTTC
CDR3: CAISEFGGGANEQFF
J: TRBJ2-1
size: many
length: 15
V: TRBV10-3
D: TRBD2

DNA: TGCAGTGCTAGAGGGTACACGTCCTACGAGCAGTACTTC
CDR3: CSARGYTSYEQYF
J: TRBJ2-7
size: few
length: 13
V: TRBV20-1
D: .

DNA: TGTGCCATCAATCGGGGGGATCAAGAGACCCAGTACTTC
CDR3: CAINRGDQETQYF
J: TRBJ2-5
size: few
length: 13
V: TRBV10-3
D: TRBD2

DNA: TGCAGCGTTGAAGGGGCAGTTCGGCAAGAGACCCAGTACTTC
CDR3: CSVEGAVRQETQYF
J: TRBJ2-5
size: few
length: 14
V: TRBV29-1
D: .

DNA: TGTGCCAGCCAGGGAGCAGATACGCAGTATTTT
CDR3: CASQGADTQYF
J: TRBJ2-3
size: .
length: 11
V: TRBV12-3/TRBV12-4
D: .

DNA: TGTGCCAGCAGTTTTGGCGGGGCAACAGATACGCAGTATTTT
CDR3: CASSFGGATDTQYF
J: TRBJ2-3
size: .
length: 14
V: TRBV12-3/TRBV12-4
D: .

DNA: TGTGCCAGCAGCGTAGCGACTAGCGGCACAGATACGCAGTATTTT
CDR3: CASSVATSGTDTQYF
J: TRBJ2-3
size: .
length: 15
V: TRBV9
D: TRBD2

DNA: TGTGCCAGCCTGTTGAGTAAACTACACTATGGCTACACCTTC
CDR3: CASLLSKLHYGYTF
J: TRBJ1-2
size: few
length: 14
V: TRBV2
D: .

DNA: TGTGCCACCAGCACCCGGACAGGGGGCACCGGGGAGCTGTTTTTT
CDR3: CATSTRTGGTGELFF
J: TRBJ2-2
size: few
length: 15
V: TRBV15
D: TRBD1

DNA: TGCGCCAGCAGCCAGGCCCACTCTGAGACCCAGTACTTC
CDR3: CASSQAHSETQYF
J: TRBJ2-5
size: .
length: 13
V: TRBV4-3
D: .

DNA: TGTGCCAGCACCGGGGGGTCCGGGGAGCTGTTTTTT
CDR3: CASTGGSGELFF
J: TRBJ2-2
size: .
length: 12
V: TRBV7-9
D: TRBD2

DNA: TGCAGTGCTAGAGATATGGGCAGGGGCTACGAGACCCAGTACTTC
CDR3: CSARDMGRGYETQYF
J: TRBJ2-5
size: .
length: 15
V: TRBV20-1
D: .

DNA: TGTGCCAGCTCACCAGGTGGGTCCGGGGAAGAGACCCAGTACTTC
CDR3: CASSPGGSGEETQYF
J: TRBJ2-5
size: .
length: 15
V: TRBV18
D: .

DNA: TGTGCCAGCAGCACGGCAGTGCTAGCGGGGGATGAGCAGTTCTTC
CDR3: CASSTAVLAGDEQFF
J: TRBJ2-1
size: .
length: 15
V: TRBV12-3/TRBV12-4
D: TRBD2

DNA: TGTGCCAGCAGTTACTCTGCTAGGCCCGAGACCCAGTACTTC
CDR3: CASSYSARPETQYF
J: TRBJ2-5
size: .
length: 14
V: TRBV6-6
D: .

DNA: TGCGCCAGCAGTGAAACGGGTTCCTCCACAGATACGCAGTATTTT
CDR3: CASSETGSSTDTQYF
J: TRBJ2-3
size: .
length: 15
V: TRBV10-1
D: .

DNA: TGCGCCAGCAGCTACACGGGACAGGGGGAGACCCAGTACTTC
CDR3: CASSYTGQGETQYF
J: TRBJ2-5
size: .
length: 14
V: TRBV5-1
D: TRBD1

DNA: TGTGCCAGCAGCTCCCGACAGGTTTTGGGGTACGAGCAGTACTTC
CDR3: CASSSRQVLGYEQYF
J: TRBJ2-7
size: .
length: 15
V: TRBV7-6
D: .

DNA: TGTGCCAGCAGCCCTGGACACTCTGGGGCCAACGTCCTGACTTTC
CDR3: CASSPGHSGANVLTF
J: TRBJ2-6
size: .
length: 15
V: TRBV5-5
D: .

DNA: TGCGCCAGCAGTGAGTCGACAGGGTTCGATGAGCAGTTCTTC
CDR3: CASSESTGFDEQFF
J: TRBJ2-1
size: few
length: 14
V: TRBV10-2
D: TRBD1

DNA: TGTGCCAGCAGCAAAGGGGACAGGGGGCTTGAAAGTGAAAAACTGTTTTTT
CDR3: CASSKGDRGLESEKLFF
J: TRBJ1-4
size: few
length: 17
V: TRBV21-1
D: .

DNA: TGCAGTGCTAGAGATCAAAGCGGGGGCTCCTACGAGCAGTACTTC
CDR3: CSARDQSGGSYEQYF
J: TRBJ2-7
size: few
length: 15
V: TRBV20-1
D: TRBD2

DNA: TGTGCCAGCAGTTACTCCGGGGGCCAAGAGCAGTACTTC
CDR3: CASSYSGGQEQYF
J: TRBJ2-7
size: few
length: 13
V: TRBV6-5
D: .

DNA: TGCAGTGCCCCGGACAGGGTAGGGGAAAAACTGTTTTTT
CDR3: CSAPDRVGEKLFF
J: TRBJ1-4
size: few
length: 13
V: TRBV20-1
D: TRBD1

DNA: TGTGCCACCAGTGAGGCCGGGACAGGGGGAGAGACCCAGTACTTC
CDR3: CATSEAGTGGETQYF
J: TRBJ2-5
size: once
length: 15
V: TRBV24-1
D: TRBD1

DNA: TGTGCCAGCAGTTCCGAGGCAGCTGCGAACACCGGGGAGCTGTTTTTT
CDR3: CASSSEAAANTGELFF
J: TRBJ2-2
size: .
length: 16
V: TRBV12-3/TRBV12-4
D: .

DNA: TGTGCCAGTAGTACCGAATCGCGGGGTTTGGAGACCCAGTACTTC
CDR3: CASSTESRGLETQYF
J: TRBJ2-5
size: .
length: 15
V: TRBV19
D: .

DNA: TGTGCCAGCAGCTTAGCGACAGGAGGGATTAATTCACCCCTCCACTTT
CDR3: CASSLATGGINSPLHF
J: TRBJ1-6
size: .
length: 16
V: TRBV7-9
D: .

DNA: TGCAGTGCTAGAGGGGTACAGGGGGGTGGAAAGCAGTACTTC
CDR3: CSARGVQGGGKQYF
J: TRBJ2-7
size: few
length: 14
V: TRBV20-1
D: TRBD1

DNA: TGTGCCAGCAGTTTTAGACTTTGGGGCTGGGGGAACACCGGGGAGCTGTTTTTT
CDR3: CASSFRLWGWGNTGELFF
J: TRBJ2-2
size: few
length: 18
V: TRBV12-3/TRBV12-4
D: .

DNA: TGCAGTGCTAGAGGAGCCAGCGGGGGGGCCGAGGAGACCCAGTACTTC
CDR3: CSARGASGGAEETQYF
J: TRBJ2-5
size: few
length: 16
V: TRBV20-1
D: TRBD2